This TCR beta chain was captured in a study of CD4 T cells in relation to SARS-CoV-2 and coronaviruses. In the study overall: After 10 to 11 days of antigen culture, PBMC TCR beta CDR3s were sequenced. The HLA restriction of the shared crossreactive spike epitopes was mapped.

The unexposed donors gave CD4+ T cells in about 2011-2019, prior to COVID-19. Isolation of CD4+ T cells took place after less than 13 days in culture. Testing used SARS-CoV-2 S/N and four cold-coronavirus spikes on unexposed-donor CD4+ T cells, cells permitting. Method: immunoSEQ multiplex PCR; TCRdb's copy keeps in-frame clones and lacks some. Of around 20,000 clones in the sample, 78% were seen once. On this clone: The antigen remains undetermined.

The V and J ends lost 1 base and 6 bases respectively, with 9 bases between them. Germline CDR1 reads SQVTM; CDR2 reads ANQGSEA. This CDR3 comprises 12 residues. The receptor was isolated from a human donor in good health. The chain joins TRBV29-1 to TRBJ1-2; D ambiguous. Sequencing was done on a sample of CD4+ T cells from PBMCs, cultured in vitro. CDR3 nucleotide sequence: TGCAGCGTTGAAGTAAACGGGGATGGCTACACCTTC. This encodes CSVEVNGDGYTF.